These 2 T cell receptor beta chains share one sample of origin, sequenced in a study of blood T cell repertoires in COVID-19. This table comes from immunoSEQ multiplex PCR, and its TCRdb copy is limited to in-frame clones, with some not included. The table lists a few hundred thousand clones, 80% to 90% of them singletons. Sequencing used PBMCs or T cells enriched from blood (not recorded which). The receptors originated from a woman in her forties or fifties who had recovered from COVID-19.

The chain uses TRBV6-5 and TRBJ2-1; D is uncertain. Germline CDR1 is MNHEY and CDR2 is SVGAGI. The CDR3 is 12 amino acids. Trimming cost V 7 bases and J 3 bases, with 7 bases left between them. For the CDR3, the DNA is TGTGCCAGCAACGCAGTCTACAATGAGCAGTTCTTC. As protein: CASNAVYNEQFF.

The chain couples TRBV9 to TRBJ1-2, with 11 bases lining up with TRBD1. The CDR3 runs to 14 residues. Trimming at V came to 3 bases and at J to 5 bases, leaving 3 bases not matched to a gene. The germline V gene has CDR1 SGDLS and CDR2 YYNGEE. The CDR3 nucleotides are TGTGCCAGCAGCGCCGGACAGGGGGCGTATGGCTACACCTTC. Its protein product is CASSAGQGAYGYTF.